Shown below are 27 T cell receptor beta chains from a single sample sequenced in a study of chemoradiotherapy in HPV16-positive cancers. Measured with immunoSEQ multiplex PCR; TCRdb has only the in-frame clones, and not every one. The table includes 2,000 to 2,500 clones, 70% to 90% detected once. Material: tumor tissue, obtained from a patient who underwent chemoradiotherapy. The receptors derive from a human donor with HPV-associated anogenital cancer.

This clone is termed large. The chain's CDR3 is CASSMTGGAGQPQHF. Here the CDR3 DNA reads TGTGCCAGCAGTATGACAGGGGGCGCGGGGCAGCCCCAGCATTTT. The gene calls are TRBV7-3 and TRBJ1-5; TRBD1 matches at 10 bases. CDR3 length equals 15 residues. After removal of 6 bases from V and 7 bases from J, the junction contained 9 bases not matched to a gene. The germline CDR1 and CDR2 sequences are SGHTA and FQGTGA.

The J gene is TRBJ2-7, the V gene TRBV29-1; 9 bases are a match to TRBD1. The length of the CDR3 is 14 residues. Germline CDR1 reads SQVTM; CDR2 reads ANQGSEA. Trimming at V came to 3 bases and at J to 5 bases, leaving 8 bases not matched to a gene. This chain's CDR3 is CSVELGQGVHEQYF. Written as DNA, the CDR3 is TGCAGCGTTGAGTTGGGACAGGGCGTCCACGAGCAGTACTTC.

V usage is TRBV7-9 and J usage is TRBJ2-3; D is uncertain. The CDR3 contains 12 residues. Germline V gene data show CDR1 as SEHNR and CDR2 as FQNEAQ (reference sequence). V was trimmed by 2 bases and J by 5 bases, leaving 5 bases between them. CDR3 bases: TGTGCCAGCAGCTTACCCCAAGATACGCAGTATTTT. It yields the protein CASSLPQDTQYF.

This chain uses TRBV5-1 with TRBJ2-1; D is ambiguous. This CDR3 has 16 amino acids. Trimming left V 2 bases short and J 3 bases short, with 15 bases between. Germline CDR1 reads SGHRS; CDR2 reads YFSETQ. In nucleotides, the CDR3 is TGCGCCAGCAGCTTCTTCCCGGTACCGAACTACAATGAGCAGTTCTTC. Its translation is CASSFFPVPNYNEQFF.

In regard to this clone: At one end the junction does not follow the germline gene, possibly because of a read error. The CDR3: CVSKMVGAYEQYF. The CDR3 DNA follows: TGTGTCAGCAAAATGGTGGGGGCCTACGAGCAGTACTTC. This chain connects TRBV27 to TRBJ2-7; D might be TRBD1 or TRBD2, each matching 5 bases. Germline CDR1 MNHEY, CDR2 SMNVEV (reference sequence). The CDR3 consists of 13 residues.

The chain couples TRBV13 to TRBJ1-2; D might be TRBD1 (6 bases). CDR3 length equals 15 residues. V was clipped by 2 bases and J by 6 bases, with 16 bases between them. Per germline, CDR1 PRHDT and CDR2 FYEKMQ (reference sequence). CDR3 coding DNA: TGTGCCAGCAGCTTATTCAGTTCGGGGGGCGATGGCTACACCTTC. Translated: CASSLFSSGGDGYTF.

As regards this clone: A far larger clone is one nucleotide away, so this likely arose from a read error. The rearrangement links TRBV5-2 to TRBJ1-2; the table's D gene call, TRBD1, was not cross checked with the DNA. TRBV5-2 is marked as a pseudogene. The CDR3 runs 13 residues. This CDR3 is CASSQDRGYGYTF. As DNA, the CDR3 is TGTGCCAGCAGCCAAGATAGGGGGTATGGCTACACCTTC.

This sequence joins TRBV2 and TRBJ2-1, with 10 bases aligning to TRBD1. CDR3 length equals 14 residues. Trimming cost V 7 bases and J 7 bases; bases outside gene matches: 7. Germline CDR1 SNHLY, CDR2 FYNNEI. The CDR3 loop reads CASMSGQGWNEQFF. CDR3 coding DNA: TGTGCCAGCATGTCGGGACAGGGGTGGAATGAGCAGTTCTTC.

This clone is termed hyperexpanded. Other nucleotide sequences in the sample specify the same CDR3. The V and J genes are TRBV4-1 and TRBJ1-2; D perhaps matches TRBD1 (6 bases). The CDR3 has 13 amino acids. Per germline, CDR1 MGHRA and CDR2 YSYEKL. V dropped 0 bases and J dropped 5 bases, with 7 bases sitting between them. The CDR3 protein is CASSQDRGYGYTF. CDR3 in DNA: TGCGCCAGCAGCCAAGATAGGGGGTATGGCTACACCTTC.

This clone was seen once. This sequence joins TRBV20-1 and TRBJ2-7, with D maybe TRBD1 (5 bases). The germline V gene has CDR1 DFQATT and CDR2 SNEGSKA (reference sequence). The V and J ends lost 3 bases and 3 bases respectively, with 6 bases between them. This CDR3 is 11 amino acids long. Here the CDR3 reads CSARDNYEQYF. As DNA, the CDR3 is TGCAGTGCTAGGGACAACTACGAGCAGTACTTC.

This chain connects TRBV7-2 to TRBJ2-5, with D unclear. The CDR3 spans 12 residues. CDR1 SGHTA and CDR2 FQGNSA come from the germline V gene. V was shortened by 0 bases and J by 5 bases, with 4 bases between the two germline ends. CDR3 region: CASSLAWETQYF. CDR3 nucleotides: TGTGCCAGCAGCTTAGCGTGGGAGACCCAGTACTTC.

The rearrangement links TRBV7-9 to TRBJ1-2; D unclear. The germline V gene encodes CDR1 SEHNR and CDR2 FQNEAQ (reference sequence). Trimming stripped 5 bases from V and 2 bases from J, with 9 bases between. The CDR3 is 13 amino acids. In DNA, the CDR3 is TGTGCCAGCAGCGCGGGATGGAACTATGGCTACACCTTC. This sequence encodes CASSAGWNYGYTF.

The chain employs TRBV19 and TRBJ1-5; 10 nucleotides line up with TRBD1. V lost 3 bases, J lost 3 bases, and 5 bases stayed unmatched. The CDR3 spans 16 residues. Germline values: CDR1 LNHDA, CDR2 SQIVND (reference sequence). The CDR3 spells CASSIQGQGSNQPQHF. The CDR3 DNA reads TGTGCCAGTAGTATTCAGGGACAGGGGTCCAATCAGCCCCAGCATTTT.

The genes are TRBV6-1 and TRBJ1-2; TRBD1 might be the D (5 bases). This CDR3 has 13 residues. V was trimmed by 7 bases and J by 6 bases, leaving 15 bases between them. Germline CDR1 and CDR2: MNHNS and SASEGT. The CDR3 reads CASTSGLRDGYTF. Written as DNA, the CDR3 is TGTGCCAGCACTTCAGGGCTTCGGGATGGCTACACCTTC.

The chain carries TRBV7-9 and TRBJ2-7; 11 bases are a match to TRBD2. The CDR3 extends over 16 amino acids. V lost 4 bases, J lost 3 bases, and 8 bases stayed unmatched. Germline CDR1 reads SEHNR; CDR2 reads FQNEAQ (reference sequence). CDR3 nucleotides: TGTGCCAGCAGCTCGTCCTTTGGGACTAGCGGCTACGAGCAGTACTTC. Its translation is CASSSSFGTSGYEQYF.

In nucleotides, the CDR3 is TGCGCCAGCAGCTACAGGGTTAACACTGAAGCTTTCTTT. Translated, it gives CASSYRVNTEAFF. V gene TRBV5-1 combines with J gene TRBJ1-1; D possibly corresponds to TRBD1 (6 bases). Per germline, CDR1 SGHRS and CDR2 YFSETQ. V was cut by 3 bases and J by 2 bases, with 8 bases left in between. CDR3 length equals 13 residues.

The chain employs TRBV19 and TRBJ2-5; D gene unclear. Trimming pared 3 bases from V and 3 bases from J, leaving 11 bases between. The length of the CDR3 is 14 residues. Germline CDR1 is LNHDA and CDR2 is SQIVND (reference sequence). The CDR3 is CASSIRELKETQYF. The CDR3 DNA reads as TGTGCCAGTAGTATCAGAGAGCTGAAAGAGACCCAGTACTTC.

CDR3 in DNA: TGTGCCAGCAGCCAAGATTCGCAGGGCAATCAGCCCCAGCATTTT. This encodes CASSQDSQGNQPQHF. This chain joins TRBV4-2 and TRBJ1-5, with no clear D. The CDR3 consists of 15 residues. Germline CDR1 is LGHNA and CDR2 is YNFKEQ. V lost 0 bases, J lost 2 bases, and 8 bases lay in between.

The rearrangement joins TRBV11-2 to TRBJ2-6, with D hard to call. The germline V gene has CDR1 SGHAT and CDR2 FQNNGV. V lost 5 bases, J lost 4 bases, and 9 bases lay in between. The CDR3 totals 14 residues. The CDR3 spells CASSESQGANVLTF. The CDR3 DNA follows: TGTGCCAGCAGCGAGAGCCAGGGGGCCAACGTCCTGACTTTC.

V gene TRBV6-5 combines with J gene TRBJ1-3; D gene uncertain. The germline V and J ends were trimmed by 0 bases and 7 bases, with 13 bases remaining between them. CDR1 and CDR2 from the germline V gene are MNHEY and SVGAGI. The CDR3 totals 15 residues. The CDR3 is CASSYSGGVRNTIYF. The CDR3 DNA sequence: TGTGCCAGCAGTTACTCCGGCGGCGTGAGGAACACCATATATTTT.

The rearrangement joins TRBV28 to TRBJ2-5; a weak D match, TRBD2 (6 bases). The CDR3 covers 15 residues. From germline, CDR1 is MDHEN and CDR2 SYDVKM. Trimming shortened V by 8 bases and J by 2 bases, and 18 bases separated the two germline ends. The CDR3 DNA sequence: TGTGCCAGCGGAAAGGGAGGCTGGCCACAAGAGACCCAGTACTTC. Translating it yields CASGKGGWPQETQYF.

The V call is TRBV2, the J call TRBJ1-1; 7 positions agree with TRBD1. Losses at the gene ends were 3 bases for V and 6 bases for J; bases not matched to a gene: 7. The CDR3 runs 14 residues. Germline CDR1 and CDR2: SNHLY and FYNNEI. The CDR3 sequence is CASSDRDRNAEAFF. CDR3 nucleotide sequence: TGTGCCAGCAGTGATAGGGACAGAAACGCTGAAGCTTTCTTT.

The chain uses TRBV6-1 and TRBJ2-1; D may be TRBD2 (6 bases). Trimming took 2 bases from V and 8 from J, leaving 19 bases between them. Germline-derived CDR1 and CDR2 are MNHNS and SASEGT. The CDR3 sequence is 16 residues long. Here the CDR3 DNA reads TGTGCCAGCAGTGAACCAGGGAGGACTCCGAGGGATGAGCAGTTCTTC. It is translated as CASSEPGRTPRDEQFF.

The J gene is TRBJ2-5, the V gene TRBV6-1; the match to TRBD2 covers 7 bases. The DNA end is more similar to TRBJ2-7, so the J call may be wrong. This CDR3 is built from 15 residues. The germline V gene encodes CDR1 MNHNS and CDR2 SASEGT. In DNA form, the CDR3 reads TGTGCCAGCAGTGAAGGGGCGGGGGATGCCTACGAGCAGTACTTC. Translating it yields CASSEGAGDAYEQYF.

CDR3 residues: CASSQESLAGTYEQYF. The CDR3 DNA reads TGTGCCAGCAGCCAAGAATCGCTAGCGGGGACCTACGAGCAGTACTTC. This chain uses TRBV4-2 with TRBJ2-7; 9 bases map to TRBD2. This CDR3 contains 16 residues. V shed 0 bases and J 2 bases; nucleotides not matched to a gene: 5. Germline values: CDR1 LGHNA, CDR2 YNFKEQ.

This chain links TRBV2 with TRBJ2-5, with TRBD2 matching over 7 bases. The germline V gene has CDR1 SNHLY and CDR2 FYNNEI. The CDR3 has 16 residues. The V gene end was trimmed by 5 bases and the J gene end by 0 bases; junction bases not matched to a gene: 9. The CDR3 nucleotides are TGTGCCAGCAGTTGGGACTATCAAGGACACCAAGAGACCCAGTACTTC. Its translation: CASSWDYQGHQETQYF.

This sequence joins TRBV6-5 and TRBJ2-5, with 9 nucleotides matching TRBD1. CDR3 size: 15 residues. V lost 3 bases, J lost 1 base, and 3 bases stayed unmatched. Per the germline V gene, CDR1 is MNHEY and CDR2 is SVGAGI. In DNA form, the CDR3 reads TGTGCCAGCAGTTATGGGACAGGGTTCCAAGAGACCCAGTACTTC. Protein sequence: CASSYGTGFQETQYF.